This TCR beta chain was profiled in a study of beta chain features in type 1 diabetes. V was pared by 2 bases and J by 3 bases, with 13 bases between. This CDR3 is built from 15 residues. The germline gives CDR1 ENHRY, CDR2 SYGVKD. The study reverse transcribed the entire isolated RNA, so it sequenced expressed TCRB transcripts. Here immunoSEQ multiplex PCR was the method, and the copy in TCRdb shows in-frame clones only, minus some. Here the sample spans a few hundred thousand clones, approximately 15% being singletons. The V and J genes are TRBV10-3 and TRBJ1-2, with D possibly being TRBD1 (6 bases). The sequencing sample was made of naive CD4+ T cells from blood. This clonotype was obtained from a woman between 18 and 29 years old in good health. As DNA, the CDR3 is TGTGCCATCAGTGAGGGGGCTGGGGGCGACTATGGCTACACCTTC. Encoded protein: CAISEGAGGDYGYTF.